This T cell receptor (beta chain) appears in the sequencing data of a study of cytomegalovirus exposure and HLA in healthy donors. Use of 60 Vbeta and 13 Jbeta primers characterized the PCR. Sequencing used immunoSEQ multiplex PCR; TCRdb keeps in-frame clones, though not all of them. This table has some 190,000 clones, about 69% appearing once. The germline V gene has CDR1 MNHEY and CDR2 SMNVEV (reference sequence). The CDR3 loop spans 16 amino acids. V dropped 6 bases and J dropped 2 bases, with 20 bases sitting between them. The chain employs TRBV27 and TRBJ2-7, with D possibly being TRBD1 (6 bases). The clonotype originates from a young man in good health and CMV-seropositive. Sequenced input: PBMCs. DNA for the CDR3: TGTGCCAGCAGGGATGAAAGGGCAGGGGCCGCCTACGAGCAGTACTTC. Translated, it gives CASRDERAGAAYEQYF.